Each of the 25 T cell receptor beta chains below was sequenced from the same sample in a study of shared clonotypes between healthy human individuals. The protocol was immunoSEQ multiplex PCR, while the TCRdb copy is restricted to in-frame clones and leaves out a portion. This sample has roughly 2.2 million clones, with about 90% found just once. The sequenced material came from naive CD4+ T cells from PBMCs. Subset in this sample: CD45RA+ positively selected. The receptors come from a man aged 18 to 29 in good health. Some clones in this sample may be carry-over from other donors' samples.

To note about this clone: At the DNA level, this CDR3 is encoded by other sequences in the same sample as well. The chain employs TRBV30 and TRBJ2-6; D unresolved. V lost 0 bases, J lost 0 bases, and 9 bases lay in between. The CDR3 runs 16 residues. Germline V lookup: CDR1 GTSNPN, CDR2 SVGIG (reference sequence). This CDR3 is CAWSVGRISGANVLTF. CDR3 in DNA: TGTGCCTGGAGTGTTGGCAGGATCTCTGGGGCCAACGTCCTGACTTTC. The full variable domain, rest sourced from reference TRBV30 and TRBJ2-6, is SQTIHQWPATLVQPVGSPLSLECTVEGTSNPNLYWYRQAAGRGLQLLFYSVGIGQISSEVPQNLSASRPQDRQFILSSKKLLLSDSGFYLCAWSVGRISGANVLTFGAGSRLTVL.

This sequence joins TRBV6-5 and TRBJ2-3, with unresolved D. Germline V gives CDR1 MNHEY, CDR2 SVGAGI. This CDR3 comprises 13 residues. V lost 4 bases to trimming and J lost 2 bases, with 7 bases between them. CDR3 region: CASSLDVTDTQYF. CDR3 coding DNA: TGTGCCAGCAGTTTGGATGTCACAGATACGCAGTATTTT.

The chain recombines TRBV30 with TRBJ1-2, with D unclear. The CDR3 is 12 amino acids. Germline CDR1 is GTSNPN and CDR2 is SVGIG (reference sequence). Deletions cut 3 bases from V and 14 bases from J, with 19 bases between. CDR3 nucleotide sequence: TGTGCCTGGAGGGCGGGTCGGGCAGGAGGTACCTTC. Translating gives CAWRAGRAGGTF. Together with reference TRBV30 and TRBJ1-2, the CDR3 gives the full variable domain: SQTIHQWPATLVQPVGSPLSLECTVEGTSNPNLYWYRQAAGRGLQLLFYSVGIGQISSEVPQNLSASRPQDRQFILSSKKLLLSDSGFYLCAWRAGRAGGTFGSGTRLTVV.

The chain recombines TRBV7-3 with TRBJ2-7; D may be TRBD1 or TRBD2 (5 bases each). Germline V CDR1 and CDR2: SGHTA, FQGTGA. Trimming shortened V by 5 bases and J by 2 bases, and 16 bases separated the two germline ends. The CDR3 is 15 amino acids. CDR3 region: CASSPNSGPPYEQYF. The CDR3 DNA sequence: TGTGCCAGCAGCCCAAATTCGGGACCTCCCTACGAGCAGTACTTC.

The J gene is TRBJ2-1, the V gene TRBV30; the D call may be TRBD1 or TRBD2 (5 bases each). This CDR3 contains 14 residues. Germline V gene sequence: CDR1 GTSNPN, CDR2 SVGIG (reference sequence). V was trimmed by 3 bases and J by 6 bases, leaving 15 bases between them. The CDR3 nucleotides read TGTGCCTGGAGCCTGGGACCGTACCCCAATGAGCAGTTCTTC. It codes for CAWSLGPYPNEQFF. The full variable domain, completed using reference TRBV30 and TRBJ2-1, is SQTIHQWPATLVQPVGSPLSLECTVEGTSNPNLYWYRQAAGRGLQLLFYSVGIGQISSEVPQNLSASRPQDRQFILSSKKLLLSDSGFYLCAWSLGPYPNEQFFGPGTRLTVL.

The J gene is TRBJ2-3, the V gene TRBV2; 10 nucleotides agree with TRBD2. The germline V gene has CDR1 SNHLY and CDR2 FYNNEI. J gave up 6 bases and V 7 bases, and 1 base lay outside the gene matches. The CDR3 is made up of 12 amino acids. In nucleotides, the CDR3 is TGTGCCAGCACTAGCGGGAGCGATACGCAGTATTTT. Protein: CASTSGSDTQYF.

Written as DNA, the CDR3 is TGTGCCAGCAGCTTGGCCCCTGGGTATAGCAATCAGCCCCAGCATTTT. Translated: CASSLAPGYSNQPQHF. The V call is TRBV5-4, the J call TRBJ1-5; no clear D gene. This CDR3 has 16 amino acids. With 0 bases removed from V and 0 bases from J, the gap between germline ends came to 10 bases. The V gene's germline CDR1 is SGHNT and CDR2 YYREEE (reference sequence).

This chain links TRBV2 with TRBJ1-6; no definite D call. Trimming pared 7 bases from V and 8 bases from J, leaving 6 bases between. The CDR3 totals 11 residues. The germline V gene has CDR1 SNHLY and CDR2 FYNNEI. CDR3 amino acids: CASNTDSPLHF. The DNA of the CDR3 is TGTGCCAGCAATACCGATTCACCCCTCCACTTT.

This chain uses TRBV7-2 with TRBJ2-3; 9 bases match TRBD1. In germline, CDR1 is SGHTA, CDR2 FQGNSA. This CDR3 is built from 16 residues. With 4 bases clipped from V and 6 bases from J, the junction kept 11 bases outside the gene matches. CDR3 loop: CASSSRRAGTGDTQYF. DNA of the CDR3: TGTGCCAGCAGCTCCCGCCGGGCAGGGACAGGGGATACGCAGTATTTT.

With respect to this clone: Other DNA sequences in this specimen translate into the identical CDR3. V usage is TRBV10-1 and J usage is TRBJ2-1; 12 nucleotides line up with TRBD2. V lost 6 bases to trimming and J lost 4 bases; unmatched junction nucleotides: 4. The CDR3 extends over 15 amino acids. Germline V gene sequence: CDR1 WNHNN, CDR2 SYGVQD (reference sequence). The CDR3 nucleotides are TGCGCCAGCAGCCCGACTAGCGGGAGATACAATGAGCAGTTCTTC. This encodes CASSPTSGRYNEQFF.

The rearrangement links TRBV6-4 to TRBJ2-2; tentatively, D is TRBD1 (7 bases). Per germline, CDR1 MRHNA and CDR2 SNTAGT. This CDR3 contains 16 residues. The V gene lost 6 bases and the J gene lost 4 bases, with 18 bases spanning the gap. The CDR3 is CASREYGGTVTGELFF. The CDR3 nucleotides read TGTGCCAGCAGAGAATACGGCGGGACAGTCACCGGGGAGCTGTTTTTT.

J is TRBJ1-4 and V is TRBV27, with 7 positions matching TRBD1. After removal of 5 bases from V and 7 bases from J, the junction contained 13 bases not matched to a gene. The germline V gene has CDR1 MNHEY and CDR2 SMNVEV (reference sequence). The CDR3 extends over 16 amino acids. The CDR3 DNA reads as TGTGCCAGCAGTCCCAGCGACAGGGCAGGGGGTGAAAAACTGTTTTTT. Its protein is CASSPSDRAGGEKLFF.

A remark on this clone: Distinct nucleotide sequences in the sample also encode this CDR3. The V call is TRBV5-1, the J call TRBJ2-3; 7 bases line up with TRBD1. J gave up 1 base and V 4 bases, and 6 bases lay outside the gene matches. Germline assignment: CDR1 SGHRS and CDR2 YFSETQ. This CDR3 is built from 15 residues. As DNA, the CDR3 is TGCGCCAGCAGCACCGACAGGGCCGGCACAGATACGCAGTATTTT. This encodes CASSTDRAGTDTQYF.

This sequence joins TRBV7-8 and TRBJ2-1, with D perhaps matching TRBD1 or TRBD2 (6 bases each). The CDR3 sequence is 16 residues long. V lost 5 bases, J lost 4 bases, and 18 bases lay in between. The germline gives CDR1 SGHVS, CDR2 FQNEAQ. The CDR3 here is CASSPRGLASYNEQFF. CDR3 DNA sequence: TGTGCCAGCAGCCCCCGGGGGCTAGCGTCTTACAATGAGCAGTTCTTC.

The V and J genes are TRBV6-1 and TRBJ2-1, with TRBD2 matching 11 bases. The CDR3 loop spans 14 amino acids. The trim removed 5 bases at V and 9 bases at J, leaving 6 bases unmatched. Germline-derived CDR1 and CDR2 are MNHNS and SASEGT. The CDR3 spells CASSHGTSGGEQFF. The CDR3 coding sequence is TGTGCCAGCAGTCACGGGACTAGCGGCGGTGAGCAGTTCTTC.

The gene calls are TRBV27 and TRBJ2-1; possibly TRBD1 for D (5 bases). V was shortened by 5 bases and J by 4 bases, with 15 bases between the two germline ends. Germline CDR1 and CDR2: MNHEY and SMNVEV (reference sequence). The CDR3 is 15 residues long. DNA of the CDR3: TGTGCCAGCAGTCTAACAGGACGGATTTACAATGAGCAGTTCTTC. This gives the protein CASSLTGRIYNEQFF.

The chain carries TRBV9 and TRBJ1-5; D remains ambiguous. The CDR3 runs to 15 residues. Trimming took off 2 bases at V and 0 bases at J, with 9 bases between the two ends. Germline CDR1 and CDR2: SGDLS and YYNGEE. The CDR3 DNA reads TGTGCCAGCAGCGTTGGGGAAAATAGCAATCAGCCCCAGCATTTT. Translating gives CASSVGENSNQPQHF.

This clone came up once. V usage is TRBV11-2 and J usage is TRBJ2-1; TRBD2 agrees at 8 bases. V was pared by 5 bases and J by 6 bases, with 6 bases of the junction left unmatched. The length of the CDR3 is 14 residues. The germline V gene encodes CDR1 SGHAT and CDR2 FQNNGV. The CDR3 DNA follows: TGTGCCAGCAGCCCGGGGGGGTGGGGCAATGAGCAGTTCTTC. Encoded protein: CASSPGGWGNEQFF.

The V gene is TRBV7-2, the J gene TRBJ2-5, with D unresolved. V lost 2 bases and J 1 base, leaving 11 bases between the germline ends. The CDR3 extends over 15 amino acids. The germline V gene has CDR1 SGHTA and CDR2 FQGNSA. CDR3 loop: CASSLYGQSQETQYF. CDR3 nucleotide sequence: TGTGCCAGCAGCTTATACGGCCAGAGCCAAGAGACCCAGTACTTC.

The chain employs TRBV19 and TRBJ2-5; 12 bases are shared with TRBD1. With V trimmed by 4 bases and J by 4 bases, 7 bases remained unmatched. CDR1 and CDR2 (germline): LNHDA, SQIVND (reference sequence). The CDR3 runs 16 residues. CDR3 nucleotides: TGTGCCAGTAGTAGGGGGACAGGGGGCGTCGGAGAGACCCAGTACTTC. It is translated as CASSRGTGGVGETQYF.

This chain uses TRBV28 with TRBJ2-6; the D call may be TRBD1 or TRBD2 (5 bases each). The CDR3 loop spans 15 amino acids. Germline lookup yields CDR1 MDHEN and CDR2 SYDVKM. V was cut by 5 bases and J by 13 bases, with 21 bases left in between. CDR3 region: CASSLINRDVGVLTF. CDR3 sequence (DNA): TGTGCCAGCAGTCTTATAAACCGGGACGTTGGGGTCCTGACTTTC.

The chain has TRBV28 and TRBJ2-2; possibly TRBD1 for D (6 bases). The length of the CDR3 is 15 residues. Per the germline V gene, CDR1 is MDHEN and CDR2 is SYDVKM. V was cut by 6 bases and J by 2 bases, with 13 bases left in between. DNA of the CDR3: TGTGCCAGCAGCTCTCCGGGACATAACACCGGGGAGCTGTTTTTT. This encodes CASSSPGHNTGELFF.

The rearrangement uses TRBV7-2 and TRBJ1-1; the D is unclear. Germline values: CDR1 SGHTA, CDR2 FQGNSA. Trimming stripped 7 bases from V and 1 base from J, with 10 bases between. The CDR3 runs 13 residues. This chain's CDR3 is CASKSSWNTEAFF. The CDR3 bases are TGTGCCAGCAAGTCCTCCTGGAACACTGAAGCTTTCTTT.

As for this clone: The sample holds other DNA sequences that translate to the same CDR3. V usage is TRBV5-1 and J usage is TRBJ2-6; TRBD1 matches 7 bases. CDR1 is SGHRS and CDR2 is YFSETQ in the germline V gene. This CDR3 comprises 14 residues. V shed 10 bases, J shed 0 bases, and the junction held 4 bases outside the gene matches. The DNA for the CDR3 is TGCGCCTCTCGGGACAGCTCTGGGGCCAACGTCCTGACTTTC. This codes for CASRDSSGANVLTF.

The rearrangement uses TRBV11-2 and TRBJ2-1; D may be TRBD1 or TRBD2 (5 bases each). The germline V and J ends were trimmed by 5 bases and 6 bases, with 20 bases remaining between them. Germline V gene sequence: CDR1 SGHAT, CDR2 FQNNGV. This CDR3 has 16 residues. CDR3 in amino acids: CASSQALRDLVNEQFF. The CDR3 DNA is TGTGCCAGCAGCCAGGCGCTTAGGGACCTCGTCAATGAGCAGTTCTTC. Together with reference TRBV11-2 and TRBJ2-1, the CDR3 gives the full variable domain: EAGVAQSPRYKIIEKRQSVAFWCNPISGHATLYWYQQILGQGPKLLIQFQNNGVVDDSQLPKDRFSAERLKGVDSTLKIQPAKLEDSAVYLCASSQALRDLVNEQFFGPGTRLTVL.